Presented here are 8 T cell receptor beta chains from one specimen sequenced in a study of T cell responses to AZD1222 COVID-19 vaccine. Repertoires were generated with immunoSEQ multiplex PCR, while TCRdb's copy carries only in-frame clones and drops some. The table lists approximately 140,000 clones, approximately 90% of them singletons. The specimen comprised peripheral blood, sampled on day 0 of AZD1222 vaccination. Receptors were obtained from an adult in good health.

The chain carries TRBV7-9 and TRBJ1-4; no reliable D call. The CDR3 covers 14 residues. The germline CDR1 and CDR2 sequences are SEHNR and FQNEAQ (reference sequence). Trimming shortened V by 4 bases and J by 0 bases, and 6 bases separated the two germline ends. CDR3 sequence (DNA): TGTGCCAGCAGCTCGGAAACAACTAATGAAAAACTGTTTTTT. Residues: CASSSETTNEKLFF.

The chain recombines TRBV20-1 with TRBJ2-3, with a tentative D call TRBD2 (5 bases). CDR1 and CDR2 (germline): DFQATT, SNEGSKA (reference sequence). There are 12 residues in the CDR3. V was pared by 3 bases and J by 5 bases, with 9 bases between. The CDR3 region is CSASPEGDTQYF. CDR3 nucleotides: TGCAGTGCTAGTCCTGAGGGAGATACGCAGTATTTT.

V and J are TRBV28 and TRBJ2-7; 11 nucleotides align to TRBD1. Germline values: CDR1 MDHEN, CDR2 SYDVKM. The CDR3 has 15 amino acids. Germline trimming cut 5 bases from V and 4 bases from J; bases unmatched to any gene: 7. The CDR3: CASSNRDRGYYEQYF. The CDR3 DNA follows: TGTGCCAGCAGTAACCGGGACAGGGGGTATTACGAGCAGTACTTC. The whole variable domain, filled in from reference TRBV28 and TRBJ2-7, reads DVKVTQSSRYLVKRTGEKVFLECVQDMDHENMFWYRQDPGLGLRLIYFSYDVKMKEKGDIPEGYSVSREKKERFSLILESASTNQTSMYLCASSNRDRGYYEQYFGPGTRLTVT.

Here the CDR3 reads CASIHGTGELFF. The CDR3, as DNA: TGTGCCTCCATCCACGGAACCGGGGAGCTGTTTTTT. The genes are TRBV30 and TRBJ2-2; D not resolved. Germline lookup yields CDR1 GTSNPN and CDR2 SVGIG (reference sequence). The CDR3 is 12 residues long. V was trimmed by 7 bases and J by 5 bases, leaving 11 bases between them.

The rearrangement links TRBV29-1 to TRBJ2-2; D is undetermined. V was cut by 2 bases and J by 0 bases, with 4 bases left in between. CDR3 size: 13 residues. Germline CDR1 SQVTM, CDR2 ANQGSEA. Here the CDR3 DNA reads TGCAGCGTTGAAACGGCGAACACCGGGGAGCTGTTTTTT. It encodes CSVETANTGELFF.

V usage is TRBV27 and J usage is TRBJ2-7; 7 bases map to TRBD2. The CDR3 spans 16 residues. The germline CDR1 and CDR2 sequences are MNHEY and SMNVEV (reference sequence). J was trimmed by 0 bases and V by 5 bases; bases with no gene match: 10. The CDR3 here is CASSPRLASSSYEQYF. The CDR3 bases are TGTGCCAGCAGTCCTCGACTAGCTTCGAGCTCCTACGAGCAGTACTTC.

V is TRBV7-6 and J is TRBJ1-1; no definite D call. V lost 3 bases to trimming and J lost 1 base, with 12 bases between them. CDR1 is SGHVS and CDR2 is FNYEAQ in the germline V gene. The CDR3 consists of 15 residues. In nucleotides, the CDR3 is TGTGCCAGCAGCTTGTCTCCGGGTGAGAACACTGAAGCTTTCTTT. It codes for CASSLSPGENTEAFF.

This chain connects TRBV6-2 or TRBV6-3 to TRBJ1-2; maybe TRBD1 (6 bases). V was clipped by 6 bases and J by 6 bases, with 8 bases between them. The CDR3 runs to 11 residues. Germline assignment: CDR1 MNHEY and CDR2 SVGEGT. The CDR3 region has the DNA TGTGCCAGCAGCCCAGGGGATGGCTACACCTTC. Amino acid sequence: CASSPGDGYTF.